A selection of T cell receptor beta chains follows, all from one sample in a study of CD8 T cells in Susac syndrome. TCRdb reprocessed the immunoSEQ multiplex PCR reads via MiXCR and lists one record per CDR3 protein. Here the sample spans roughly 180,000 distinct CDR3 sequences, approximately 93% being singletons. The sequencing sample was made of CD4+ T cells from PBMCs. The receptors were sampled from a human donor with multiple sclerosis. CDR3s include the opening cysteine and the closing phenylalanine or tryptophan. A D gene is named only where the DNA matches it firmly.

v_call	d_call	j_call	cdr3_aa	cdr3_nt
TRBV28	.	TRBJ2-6	CASLRGSSGANVLTF	TGTGCCAGTCTCCGAGGGAGCTCTGGGGCCAACGTCCTGACTTTC
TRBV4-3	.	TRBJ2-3	CASSQAPSGAAGDTQYF	TGCGCCAGCAGCCAAGCCCCTTCGGGGGCTGCCGGAGATACGCAGTATTTT
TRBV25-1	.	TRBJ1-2	CASSERGRGRDGYTF	TGTGCCAGCAGTGAGAGGGGGAGGGGAAGGGATGGCTACACCTTC
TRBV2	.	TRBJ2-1	CASRTASEQFF	TGTGCCAGCAGAACGGCCAGTGAGCAGTTCTTC
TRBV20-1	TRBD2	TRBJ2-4	CSPTSEGNIQYF	TGCAGTCCGACTAGCGAAGGGAACATTCAGTACTTC
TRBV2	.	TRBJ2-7	CATGDSSREQYF	TGTGCCACCGGGGACTCCTCTCGAGAGCAGTACTTC
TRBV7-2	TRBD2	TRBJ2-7	CASSLVTSGSGEQYF	TGTGCCAGCAGCTTAGTAACTAGCGGGAGCGGGGAGCAGTACTTC
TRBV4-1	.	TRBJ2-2	CASSQEFERNTGELFF	TGCGCCAGCAGCCAAGAGTTTGAGAGGAACACCGGGGAGCTGTTTTTT
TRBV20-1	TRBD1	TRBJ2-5	CSTTSGQGQETQYF	TGCAGCACCACCTCCGGACAGGGACAAGAGACCCAGTACTTC
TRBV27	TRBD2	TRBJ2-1	CASRPELAGKYNEQFF	TGTGCCAGCAGACCCGAACTAGCGGGAAAGTACAATGAGCAGTTCTTC
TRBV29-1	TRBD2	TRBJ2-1	CSVEPREAGNEQFF	TGCAGCGTTGAACCACGGGAGGCCGGCAATGAGCAGTTCTTC
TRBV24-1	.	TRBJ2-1	CATSDSGTLNEQFF	TGTGCCACCAGTGATTCCGGGACGCTAAATGAGCAGTTCTTC
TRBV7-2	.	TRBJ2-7	CASRKNREYEQYF	TGTGCCAGCCGAAAGAATAGAGAATACGAGCAGTACTTC
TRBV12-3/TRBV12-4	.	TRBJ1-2	CASSPLGATYGYTF	TGTGCCAGCAGTCCCCTCGGGGCGACCTATGGCTACACCTTC